The rows below give T cell receptor beta chains drawn from one sample of a study of ipilimumab plus nivolumab after autologous stem cell transplantation. Profiled with immunoSEQ multiplex PCR; TCRdb holds only in-frame clones, not every one. The sample shows about 12,000 clones, about 77% of them seen only once. This material consisted of PBMCs, taken in a trial of ipilimumab plus nivolumab as post-transplant consolidation. Every receptor here comes from a male donor with multiple myeloma. Both conserved end residues are part of each CDR3. D genes are given only for firm matches. Some rows mark clone size as missing; the rest say once, few, many or name a class of expanded clone.

>TRBJ2-2|TRBV11-2|NA|TRBD1|16
CASSLGTGGGTGELFF
TGTGCCAGCAGCTTGGGGACAGGGGGCGGTACCGGGGAGCTGTTTTTT
>TRBJ1-2|TRBV27|NA|TRBD1|16
CASSPPPGQGGYGYTF
TGTGCCAGCAGCCCCCCGCCGGGACAGGGAGGCTATGGCTACACCTTC
>TRBJ1-6|TRBV27|once|NA|14
CASSSRAYNSPLHF
TGTGCCAGCAGTTCGAGGGCATATAATTCACCCCTCCACTTT
>TRBJ2-1|TRBV14|NA|TRBD2|17
CASSPYRTSGGDNEQFF
TGTGCCAGCAGCCCCTATCGGACTAGCGGGGGGGACAATGAGCAGTTCTTC
>TRBJ2-5|TRBV28|few|NA|12
CASSFEGRRQYF
TGTGCCAGCAGTTTCGAAGGCCGCAGGCAGTACTTC
>TRBJ2-7|TRBV2|NA|TRBD1|14
CASRSGTGSYEQYF
TGTGCCAGCAGGAGCGGGACAGGGAGCTACGAGCAGTACTTC
>TRBJ1-2|TRBV9|NA|NA|12
CASSVGDYGYTF
TGTGCCAGCAGCGTGGGGGACTATGGCTACACCTTC
>TRBJ2-5|TRBV6-5|NA|TRBD2|15
CASSYSRLAGKSQYF
TGTGCCAGCAGTTACTCAAGACTAGCCGGGAAGTCCCAGTACTTC
>TRBJ1-1|TRBV18|NA|NA|13
CASSQGQNTEAFF
TGTGCCAGCTCCCAAGGACAGAACACTGAAGCTTTCTTT
>TRBJ2-2|TRBV27|NA|TRBD2|16
CASTIIAGGPPGELFF
TGTGCCAGCACCATAATAGCGGGGGGGCCCCCCGGGGAGCTGTTTTTT
>TRBJ2-2|TRBV5-1|NA|TRBD1|14
CASTGDSMIGELFF
TGCGCCAGCACTGGGGACAGTATGATCGGGGAGCTGTTTTTT
>TRBJ2-5|TRBV5-1|NA|NA|13
CASTYTSQETQYF
TGCGCCAGCACGTACACGAGCCAAGAGACCCAGTACTTC
>TRBJ2-5|TRBV7-2|NA|NA|11
CASEELETQYF
TGTGCCAGCGAAGAGTTGGAGACCCAGTACTTC
>TRBJ1-4|TRBV6-1|NA|NA|15
CASSEGSATNEKLFF
TGTGCCAGCAGCGAGGGCAGTGCAACTAATGAAAAACTGTTTTTT
>TRBJ2-1|TRBV5-5|once|TRBD1|15
CASSWGQEGVDEQFF
TGTGCCAGCAGCTGGGGACAGGAGGGAGTGGATGAGCAGTTCTTC
>TRBJ2-4|TRBV27|NA|NA|14
CASSLSRQGNIQYF
TGTGCCAGCAGTTTATCTAGGCAGGGAAACATTCAGTACTTC
>TRBJ2-3|TRBV5-5|NA|TRBD2|14
CASSFSSGGDTQYF
TGTGCCAGCAGCTTTAGCAGCGGGGGGGATACGCAGTATTTT
>TRBJ1-1|TRBV2|NA|NA|14
CASRAGLENTEAFF
TGTGCCAGCAGAGCCGGGTTAGAGAACACTGAAGCTTTCTTT
>TRBJ1-2|TRBV30|NA|NA|13
CAWSVRTNYGYTF
TGTGCCTGGAGTGTACGGACAAACTATGGCTACACCTTC
>TRBJ1-2|TRBV11-2|NA|NA|15
CASSSLGGRMDGYTF
TGTGCCAGCAGCTCCTTAGGGGGTCGAATGGATGGCTACACCTTC
>TRBJ2-3|TRBV6-1|NA|NA|15
CASRPTTGAGDTQYF
TGTGCCAGCAGACCAACGACTGGGGCCGGAGATACGCAGTATTTT
>TRBJ2-4|TRBV19|NA|TRBD2|17
CASSIVGGGGAKNIQYF
TGTGCCAGTAGTATAGTTGGAGGCGGGGGGGCGAAAAACATTCAGTACTTC
>TRBJ1-2|TRBV19|NA|NA|11
CASSRNYGYTF
TGTGCCAGTAGTAGAAACTATGGCTACACCTTC
>TRBJ1-1|TRBV19|NA|NA|14
CASSKGRGRTEAFF
TGTGCCAGTAGTAAAGGCAGGGGTCGGACTGAAGCTTTCTTT
>TRBJ1-5|TRBV2|NA|TRBD1|13
CASGTGSNQPQHF
TGTGCCAGCGGGACAGGGTCGAATCAGCCCCAGCATTTT
>TRBJ2-7|TRBV6-6|NA|TRBD1|14
CASSYSGQGYEQYF
TGTGCCAGCAGTTACTCGGGACAGGGCTACGAGCAGTACTTC
>TRBJ2-7|TRBV6-5|NA|TRBD1|16
CASSFSGTGITYEQYF
TGTGCCAGCAGTTTTTCCGGGACAGGGATCACCTACGAGCAGTACTTC
>TRBJ2-5|TRBV7-9|NA|NA|14
CASSQSWGTQTQYF
TGTGCCAGCAGCCAAAGTTGGGGTACCCAGACCCAGTACTTC
>TRBJ2-7|TRBV9|once|TRBD2|16
CASSPPPGTINYEQYF
TGTGCCAGCAGCCCTCCTCCTGGGACTATCAACTACGAGCAGTACTTC
>TRBJ1-4|TRBV28|few|NA|16
CASSLGTGDWGEKLFF
TGTGCCAGCAGTTTAGGGACGGGGGATTGGGGTGAAAAACTGTTTTTT
>TRBJ1-2|TRBV5-5|NA|NA|13
CASSFGENYGYTF
TGTGCCAGCAGCTTCGGGGAGAACTATGGCTACACCTTC
>TRBJ2-7|TRBV6-5|once|NA|15
CASSKTGSTGYEQYF
TGTGCCAGCAGTAAGACAGGAAGCACGGGCTACGAGCAGTACTTC
>TRBJ2-5|TRBV7-9|few|NA|14
CASSSSGLLETQYF
TGTGCCAGCAGCTCCTCGGGGCTCTTAGAGACCCAGTACTTC
>TRBJ2-2|TRBV10-3|NA|NA|15
CASTGGPTNTGELFF
TGTGCCTCCACCGGGGGGCCGACGAACACCGGGGAGCTGTTTTTT
>TRBJ1-1|TRBV28|NA|NA|14
CASSWRGRGTEAFF
TGTGCCAGCAGTTGGCGGGGAAGAGGCACTGAAGCTTTCTTT
>TRBJ2-1|TRBV11-2|NA|NA|15
CASSLDYIAYNEQFF
TGTGCCAGCAGCTTGGACTACATAGCGTACAATGAGCAGTTCTTC
>TRBJ2-4|TRBV7-2|NA|TRBD2|16
CASSPQSGGAKNIQYF
TGTGCCAGCAGCCCCCAAAGCGGGGGGGCCAAAAACATTCAGTACTTC